A single sample is the source of the 11 T cell receptor beta chains below, sequenced in a study of blood T cell repertoires in COVID-19. Profiled with immunoSEQ multiplex PCR; TCRdb holds only in-frame clones, not every one. The sample contains about 210,000 clones, approximately 85% of which appear only once. The source material was peripheral blood. The receptors were gathered from an elderly woman with acute or convalescent COVID-19.

This chain uses TRBV7-2 with TRBJ2-3, with 8 bases identical to TRBD2. Unmatched junction bases numbered 7, after V lost 1 base and J lost 4 bases. The length of the CDR3 is 16 residues. Germline CDR1 and CDR2: SGHTA and FQGNSA. For the CDR3, the DNA is TGTGCCAGCAGCTTAGTTAGTAGCGGGACGGCAGATACGCAGTATTTT. It codes for CASSLVSSGTADTQYF.

On this clone itself: This specimen includes other DNA sequences encoding the same CDR3. The chain employs TRBV6-5 and TRBJ1-2, with D perhaps matching TRBD1 (6 bases). Trimming stripped 3 bases from V and 2 bases from J, with 10 bases between. CDR1 is MNHEY, CDR2 SVGAGI, per germline. The CDR3 extends over 14 amino acids. The CDR3 loop is CASSYRDTNYGYTF. The CDR3, as DNA: TGTGCCAGCAGTTATCGGGACACGAACTATGGCTACACCTTC.

This clone was detected a few times. This chain links TRBV12-3 or TRBV12-4 with TRBJ1-1; D may be TRBD1 (5 bases). V shed 8 bases and J shed 2 bases, with 12 bases lying between them. This CDR3 is 13 amino acids long. In DNA form, the CDR3 reads TGTGCCAGCGGGATGACAGAAAACACTGAAGCTTTCTTT. It translates to CASGMTENTEAFF.

The chain joins TRBV28 to TRBJ1-1, with D unresolved. The V gene lost 3 bases and the J gene lost 4 bases, with 12 bases spanning the gap. The germline CDR1 and CDR2 sequences are MDHEN and SYDVKM. The CDR3 covers 14 residues. CDR3 nucleotide sequence: TGTGCCAGCAGTTTGGAGTACCGTATCACTGAAGCTTTCTTT. Translating it yields CASSLEYRITEAFF. Full variable domain (outside the CDR3, taken from reference TRBV28 and TRBJ1-1): DVKVTQSSRYLVKRTGEKVFLECVQDMDHENMFWYRQDPGLGLRLIYFSYDVKMKEKGDIPEGYSVSREKKERFSLILESASTNQTSMYLCASSLEYRITEAFFGQGTRLTVV.

In its sample, this clone was seen once. The chain has TRBV2 and TRBJ1-4; 7 bases are a match to TRBD1. CDR3 length: 15 amino acids. J gave up 7 bases and V 7 bases, and 12 bases lay outside the gene matches. Per germline, CDR1 SNHLY and CDR2 FYNNEI. The CDR3 nucleotides are TGTGCCAGCACTAACACCGTAGGGGGCCGTGAAAAACTGTTTTTT. Amino acid sequence: CASTNTVGGREKLFF.

The chain combines TRBV28 with TRBJ2-1, with D tentatively TRBD2 (6 bases). CDR1 and CDR2 (germline): MDHEN, SYDVKM. The V end lost 1 base, the J end lost 8 bases, and 21 bases lay between the germline ends. The CDR3 is 17 amino acids. The CDR3 nucleotides read TGTGCCAGCAGTTTATTGGTTGGGAGGCCCCATCGGGATGAGCAGTTCTTC. Its protein product is CASSLLVGRPHRDEQFF.

With respect to this clone: Other DNA sequences in the sample encode the same CDR3. The J gene is TRBJ1-1, the V gene TRBV5-1; 10 bases align to TRBD1. The CDR3 has 15 residues. The V gene end was trimmed by 3 bases and the J gene end by 2 bases; junction bases not matched to a gene: 4. Per the germline V gene, CDR1 is SGHRS and CDR2 is YFSETQ. The CDR3 bases are TGCGCCAGCAGCTCCGGACAGGGGGATAACACTGAAGCTTTCTTT. This translates into CASSSGQGDNTEAFF. Full variable domain (rest looked up from reference TRBV5-1 and TRBJ1-1): KAGVTQTPRYLIKTRGQQVTLSCSPISGHRSVSWYQQTPGQGLQFLFEYFSETQRNKGNFPGRFSGRQFSNSRSEMNVSTLELGDSALYLCASSSGQGDNTEAFFGQGTRLTVV.

This clone was counted a few times. This chain links TRBV2 with TRBJ2-5; 8 nucleotides line up with TRBD2. Germline V CDR1 and CDR2: SNHLY, FYNNEI. Losses at the gene ends were 4 bases for V and 3 bases for J; bases not matched to a gene: 7. The CDR3 consists of 15 residues. DNA for the CDR3: TGTGCCAGCAGTGCGAATAGCGGGGTGGAAGAGACCCAGTACTTC. Amino acids: CASSANSGVEETQYF. The whole variable domain, filled in from reference TRBV2 and TRBJ2-5, reads EPEVTQTPSHQVTQMGQEVILRCVPISNHLYFYWYRQILGQKVEFLVSFYNNEISEKSEIFDDQFSVERPDGSNFTLKIRSTKLEDSAMYFCASSANSGVEETQYFGPGTRLLVL.

The chain links TRBV6-5 to TRBJ1-1; D ambiguous. V lost 2 bases, J lost 11 bases, and 9 bases lay in between. The V gene's germline CDR1 is MNHEY and CDR2 SVGAGI. This CDR3 contains 11 residues. CDR3 in DNA: TGTGCCAGCAGTTACGGTATACAGGCTTTCTTT. Its protein is CASSYGIQAFF.

The genes are TRBV6-2 or TRBV6-3 and TRBJ1-2; D perhaps matches TRBD1 (6 bases). This CDR3 spans 15 amino acids. V was cut by 6 bases and J by 5 bases, with 19 bases left in between. The V gene's germline CDR1 is MNHEY and CDR2 SVGEGT. The CDR3 coding sequence is TGTGCCAGCAGCCAGGGGAACGCCGCTTATTATGGCTACACCTTC. Protein sequence: CASSQGNAAYYGYTF.

This chain links TRBV18 with TRBJ2-2; 14 positions match TRBD2. Germline V gene sequence: CDR1 KGHSH, CDR2 LQKENI. The CDR3 contains 16 residues. V was clipped by 3 bases and J by 7 bases; unmatched bases: 4. The chain's CDR3 is CASSPGLAGVGGELFF. The CDR3 DNA is TGTGCCAGCTCACCGGGACTAGCGGGAGTTGGCGGGGAGCTGTTTTTT.